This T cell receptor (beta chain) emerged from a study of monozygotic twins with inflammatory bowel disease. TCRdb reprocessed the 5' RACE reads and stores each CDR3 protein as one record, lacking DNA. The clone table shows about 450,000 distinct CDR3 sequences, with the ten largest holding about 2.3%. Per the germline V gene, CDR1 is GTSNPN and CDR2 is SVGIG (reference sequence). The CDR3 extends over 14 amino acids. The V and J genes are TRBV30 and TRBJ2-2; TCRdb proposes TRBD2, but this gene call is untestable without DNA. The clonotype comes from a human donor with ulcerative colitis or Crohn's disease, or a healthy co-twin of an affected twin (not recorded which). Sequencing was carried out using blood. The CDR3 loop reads CAWSVAGGTGELFF. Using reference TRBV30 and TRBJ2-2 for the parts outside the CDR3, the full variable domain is SQTIHQWPATLVQPVGSPLSLECTVEGTSNPNLYWYRQAAGRGLQLLFYSVGIGQISSEVPQNLSASRPQDRQFILSSKKLLLSDSGFYLCAWSVAGGTGELFFGEGSRLTVL.